This T cell receptor beta chain was obtained from a study of blood T cells in healthy people across ages. Study-wide results and caveats: The diversity estimates, figures obtained from one million T cells, were considered underestimates. Samples with more naive T cells showed higher observed beta diversity. The CMV status of each donor remained undetermined, and this could have confounded shifts in expanded clonotypes.

The CDR3 length is 15 residues. The V and J ends lost 5 bases and 6 bases respectively, with 17 bases between them. This clonotype has more than one count but fewer than ten. Antigen unknown. Together with a sample-barcoded 5' primer, a J-beta primer mix was included in a second PCR lasting about 7 to 11 cycles. TCRdb re-called the 5' RACE reads with MiXCR, one entry per CDR3 protein. The data show 1.5 million to 2 million distinct CDR3 sequences, with about 30% seen just once and 6.5% to 8.5% held by the top ten. This TCR came from a woman aged 25 to 39 in good health. This rearrangement joins TRBV12-3 or TRBV12-4 to TRBJ1-5; D is ambiguous. The sequenced material came from blood. Here the CDR3 reads CASSTRAARGQPQHF. DNA of the CDR3: TGTGCCAGCAGTACAAGAGCGGCCCGGGGTCAGCCCCAGCATTTT.